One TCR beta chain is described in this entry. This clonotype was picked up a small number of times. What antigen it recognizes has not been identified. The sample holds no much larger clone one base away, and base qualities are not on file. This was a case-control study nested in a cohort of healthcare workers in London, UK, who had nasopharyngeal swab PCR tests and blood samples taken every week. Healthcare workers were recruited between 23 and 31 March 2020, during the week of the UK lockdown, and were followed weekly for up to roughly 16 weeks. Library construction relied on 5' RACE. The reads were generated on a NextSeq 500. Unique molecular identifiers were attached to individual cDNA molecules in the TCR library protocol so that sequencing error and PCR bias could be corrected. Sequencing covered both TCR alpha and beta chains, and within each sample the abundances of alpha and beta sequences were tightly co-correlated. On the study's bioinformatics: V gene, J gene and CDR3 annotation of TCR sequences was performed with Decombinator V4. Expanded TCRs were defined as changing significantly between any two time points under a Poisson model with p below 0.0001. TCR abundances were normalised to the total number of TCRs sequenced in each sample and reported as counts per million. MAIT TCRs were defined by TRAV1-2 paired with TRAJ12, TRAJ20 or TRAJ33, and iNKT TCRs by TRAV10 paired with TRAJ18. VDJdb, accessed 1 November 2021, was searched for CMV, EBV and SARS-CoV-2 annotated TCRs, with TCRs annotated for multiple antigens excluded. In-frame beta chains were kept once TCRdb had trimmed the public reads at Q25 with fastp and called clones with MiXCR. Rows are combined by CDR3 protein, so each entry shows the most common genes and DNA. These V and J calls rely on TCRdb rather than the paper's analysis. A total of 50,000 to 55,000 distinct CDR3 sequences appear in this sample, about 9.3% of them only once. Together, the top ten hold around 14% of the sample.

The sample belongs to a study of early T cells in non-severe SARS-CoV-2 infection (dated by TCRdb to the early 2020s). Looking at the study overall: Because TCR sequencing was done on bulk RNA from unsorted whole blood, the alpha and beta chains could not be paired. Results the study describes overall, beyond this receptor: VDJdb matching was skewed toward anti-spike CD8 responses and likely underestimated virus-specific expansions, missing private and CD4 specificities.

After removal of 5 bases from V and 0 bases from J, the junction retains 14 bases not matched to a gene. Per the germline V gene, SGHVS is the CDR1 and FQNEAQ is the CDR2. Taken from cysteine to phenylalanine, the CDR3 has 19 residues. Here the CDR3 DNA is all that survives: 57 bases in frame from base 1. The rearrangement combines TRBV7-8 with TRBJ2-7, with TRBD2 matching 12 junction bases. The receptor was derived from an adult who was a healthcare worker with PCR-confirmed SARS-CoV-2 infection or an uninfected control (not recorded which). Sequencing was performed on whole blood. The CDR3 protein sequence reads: CASSQLPGTSGFSSYEQYF. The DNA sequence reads TGTGCCAGCAGCCAACTACCTGGGACTAGCGGGTTTAGCTCCTACGAGCAGTACTTC.